Listed below are T cell receptor beta chains from one sample, sequenced in a study of CD8+CD57+ T cells in acquired aplastic anemia. TCRdb itself ran the reads through MiXCR, one entry per CDR3 protein. Here the sample spans 300,000 or so distinct CDR3 sequences, roughly 59% being singletons. Sequenced material: sorted CD4+, CD8+, or CD8+CD57+ T cells (not recorded which) from PBMCs. The receptor source for this set is a human donor with aplastic anemia. CDR3s include the opening cysteine and the closing phenylalanine or tryptophan. D genes are given only for firm matches. Clone size appears in some rows only: once, few, many, or a class for an expanded clone.

D: -
J: TRBJ1-5
V: TRBV19
size: -
DNA: TGTGCCAGTAGAACTGATATCCAGCCCCAGCATTTT
CDR3: CASRTDIQPQHF

D: TRBD1
J: TRBJ1-1
V: TRBV7-6
size: -
DNA: TGTGCCAGCAGCTTAGCGATGGTCACAGGGGAAGAGCACACTGAAGCTTTCTTT
CDR3: CASSLAMVTGEEHTEAFF

D: -
J: TRBJ2-5
V: TRBV7-8
size: -
DNA: TGTGCCAGCAGCACCCGAGAGACCCAGTACTTC
CDR3: CASSTRETQYF

D: -
J: TRBJ2-1
V: TRBV10-3
size: few
DNA: TGTGCCATCAGGGACTACTCCTACAATGAGCAGTTCTTC
CDR3: CAIRDYSYNEQFF

D: -
J: TRBJ2-3
V: TRBV18
size: many
DNA: TGTGCCAGCTCACCGAGGAACTCCGATACGCAGTATTTT
CDR3: CASSPRNSDTQYF

D: -
J: TRBJ2-3
V: TRBV20-1
size: -
DNA: TGCAGTGCTAGAAAGGGAGGTTTAACAGATACGCAGTATTTT
CDR3: CSARKGGLTDTQYF

D: -
J: TRBJ2-7
V: TRBV5-1
size: -
DNA: TGCGCCAGCAGCCCTGGGGCCTTAGGGTCCTACGAGCAGTACTTC
CDR3: CASSPGALGSYEQYF

D: TRBD1
J: TRBJ2-7
V: TRBV29-1
size: -
DNA: TGCAGCGTTGAAGCCGGGACAGGGGTCCGAGACTACGGGCAGTACTTC
CDR3: CSVEAGTGVRDYGQYF

D: TRBD1
J: TRBJ2-5
V: TRBV2
size: few
DNA: TGTGCCAGCACCATCCCCGGGACAGGAGAGACCCAGTACTTC
CDR3: CASTIPGTGETQYF

D: TRBD1
J: TRBJ1-2
V: TRBV20-1
size: -
DNA: TGCAGTGCGGGGACAGGGTCTTTCTATGGCTACACCTTC
CDR3: CSAGTGSFYGYTF

D: TRBD2
J: TRBJ2-7
V: TRBV3-1
size: many
DNA: TGTGCCAGCAGCCAAGAGAGACTAGCGGTAAACTCCTACGAGCAGTACTTC
CDR3: CASSQERLAVNSYEQYF

D: -
J: TRBJ2-1
V: TRBV9
size: many
DNA: TGTGCCAGCAGTTACCTTCCACAGGGAGACAATGAGCAGTTCTTC
CDR3: CASSYLPQGDNEQFF

D: -
J: TRBJ2-1
V: TRBV15
size: once
DNA: TGTGCCACCAGCAGAGGACCCCGCAATGAGCAGTTCTTC
CDR3: CATSRGPRNEQFF

D: -
J: TRBJ2-3
V: TRBV7-9
size: -
DNA: TGTGCCAGCAGCGACCAAAACATGACGCCAGATACGCAGTATTTT
CDR3: CASSDQNMTPDTQYF

D: TRBD2
J: TRBJ2-2
V: TRBV25-1
size: -
DNA: TGTGCCAGCAGGACTAGCGGGAGTACCGGGGAGCTGTTTTTT
CDR3: CASRTSGSTGELFF

D: -
J: TRBJ1-1
V: TRBV19
size: -
DNA: TGTGCCAGTAGTGCCCTCATATGGGATGGCACTGAAGCTTTCTTT
CDR3: CASSALIWDGTEAFF

D: -
J: TRBJ2-3
V: TRBV2
size: -
DNA: TGTGCCAGCAGTGACAGAAAAGGAAAGCCTAGCACAGATACGCAGTATTTT
CDR3: CASSDRKGKPSTDTQYF

D: -
J: TRBJ2-7
V: TRBV7-9
size: -
DNA: TGTGCCAGCAGCCCGGACAGCGTGTTGCAGTACTTC
CDR3: CASSPDSVLQYF

D: TRBD2
J: TRBJ2-1
V: TRBV10-3
size: -
DNA: TGTGCCATCAGTGAGTCCCTAGCGGGAGTAATAAATGAGCAGTTCTTC
CDR3: CAISESLAGVINEQFF

D: TRBD1
J: TRBJ2-1
V: TRBV15
size: -
DNA: TGTGCCACCAGCAGAAGGGACAGGGGCATCAATGAGCAGTTCTTC
CDR3: CATSRRDRGINEQFF

D: -
J: TRBJ1-2
V: TRBV29-1
size: -
DNA: TGCAGCGTTGGGACACAGGCTAACTATGGCTACACCTTC
CDR3: CSVGTQANYGYTF

D: -
J: TRBJ2-3
V: TRBV29-1
size: -
DNA: TGCAGCGTTGTAAGATCTGAGTATTTT
CDR3: CSVVRSEYF

D: -
J: TRBJ2-7
V: TRBV2
size: -
DNA: TGTGCCAGCACCGACAGGGAGGTTTACGAGCAGTACTTC
CDR3: CASTDREVYEQYF

D: TRBD2
J: TRBJ2-1
V: TRBV7-9
size: -
DNA: TGTGCCAGCAGCTTCCCCCTCACGGTAGCGGGGGGGCCTTCGGATTACAATGAGCAGTTCTTC
CDR3: CASSFPLTVAGGPSDYNEQFF

D: -
J: TRBJ2-7
V: TRBV7-9
size: -
DNA: TGTGCCAGCAGCCCCCGCGGGACGGGGGCTGCCTACGAGCAGTACTTC
CDR3: CASSPRGTGAAYEQYF

D: -
J: TRBJ2-5
V: TRBV3-1
size: -
DNA: TGTGCCAGCAGCCAAGGGGCGGCAGAGACCCAGTACTTC
CDR3: CASSQGAAETQYF

D: -
J: TRBJ2-1
V: TRBV20-1
size: -
DNA: TGCAGTGCTAGAGATCTGGGGGTGTTCTACAATGAGCAGTTCTTC
CDR3: CSARDLGVFYNEQFF

D: -
J: TRBJ1-1
V: TRBV29-1
size: few
DNA: TGCAGCGTTGTTCCTTACGGCGCCGGGAACACTGAAGCTTTCTTT
CDR3: CSVVPYGAGNTEAFF

D: TRBD1
J: TRBJ1-6
V: TRBV7-2
size: -
DNA: TGTGCCAGCAGCGCTAACTCGGGACAGCTTAATTCACCCCTCCACTTT
CDR3: CASSANSGQLNSPLHF

D: -
J: TRBJ1-1
V: TRBV12-3/TRBV12-4
size: many
DNA: TGTGCCAGCAGAACCCTCGGTGAGAACACTGAAGCTTTCTTT
CDR3: CASRTLGENTEAFF

D: -
J: TRBJ2-2
V: TRBV7-3
size: -
DNA: TGTGCCAGCAGCCGCGCTACTAGCTCCAGCGGGGAGCTGTTTTTT
CDR3: CASSRATSSSGELFF

D: TRBD1
J: TRBJ2-1
V: TRBV19
size: few
DNA: TGTGCCAGTATGTCCGGGACAGGGGGGTACGATGAGCAGTTCTTC
CDR3: CASMSGTGGYDEQFF

D: TRBD2
J: TRBJ2-3
V: TRBV5-5
size: -
DNA: TGTGCCAGCAGCTTGGCGGGGGGGACCTCTAAGAACACAGATACGCAGTATTTT
CDR3: CASSLAGGTSKNTDTQYF

D: -
J: TRBJ1-6
V: TRBV7-6
size: -
DNA: TGTGCCAGCAGCTCATCGGGCAGTAGTAATTCGCCCCTCCACTTT
CDR3: CASSSSGSSNSPLHF

D: TRBD2
J: TRBJ2-1
V: TRBV5-1
size: many
DNA: TGCGCCAGCAGCTTGGCGGCGGGAGGGTACAATGAGCAGTTCTTC
CDR3: CASSLAAGGYNEQFF

D: -
J: TRBJ2-7
V: TRBV4-1
size: -
DNA: TGCGCCAGCAGCCAAGTGGGGGAGCAGTACTTC
CDR3: CASSQVGEQYF

D: -
J: TRBJ2-4
V: TRBV2
size: -
DNA: TGTGCCAGCCAACGGGCGCCGCGTGGGATTCAGTACTTC
CDR3: CASQRAPRGIQYF

D: TRBD1
J: TRBJ1-2
V: TRBV7-2
size: -
DNA: TGTGCCAGCAGCCCCCCTAGGAGGGACAGGAGCTATGGCTACACCTTC
CDR3: CASSPPRRDRSYGYTF

D: TRBD2
J: TRBJ2-3
V: TRBV15
size: many
DNA: TGTGCCACCAGCAGAGGTGGAGTTTATCGGACCGGGGGGGGCACAGATACGCAGTATTTT
CDR3: CATSRGGVYRTGGGTDTQYF

D: -
J: TRBJ2-5
V: TRBV29-1
size: many
DNA: TGCAGCGTTGAAGGCGGGACTCAGGGGGGGGAGACCCAGTACTTC
CDR3: CSVEGGTQGGETQYF

D: -
J: TRBJ1-3
V: TRBV9
size: -
DNA: TGTGCCAGCAGCGTAGGAGGCAGGGGCTCTGGAAACACCATATATTTT
CDR3: CASSVGGRGSGNTIYF

D: TRBD1
J: TRBJ1-1
V: TRBV28
size: many
DNA: TGTGCCAGCAGTTCCGGACAGGGGATGAAAGCTTTCTTT
CDR3: CASSSGQGMKAFF

D: TRBD1
J: TRBJ2-5
V: TRBV19
size: -
DNA: TGTGCCAGTAGTGTGACAGGGGGGGGGCAGACCCAGTACTTC
CDR3: CASSVTGGGQTQYF

D: -
J: TRBJ2-3
V: TRBV19
size: once
DNA: TGTGCCAGTAGCCTTAGCGGATCCACGCAGTATTTT
CDR3: CASSLSGSTQYF

D: -
J: TRBJ1-5
V: TRBV20-1
size: -
DNA: TGCAGTGCTAGCGGAGGGGGACGGGGTCAGCCCCAGCATTTT
CDR3: CSASGGGRGQPQHF

D: TRBD1
J: TRBJ1-2
V: TRBV7-2
size: -
DNA: TGTGCCAGCACCCAGGGGGCACGGTATGGCTACACCTTC
CDR3: CASTQGARYGYTF

D: -
J: TRBJ1-4
V: TRBV18
size: few
DNA: TGTGCCAGCTCACCACGGGGTGAGAGTGAAAAACTGTTTTTT
CDR3: CASSPRGESEKLFF

D: -
J: TRBJ2-1
V: TRBV7-8
size: -
DNA: TGTGCCAGCAGCTTAGCGTGGCAGGGAAACAATGAGCAGTTCTTC
CDR3: CASSLAWQGNNEQFF

D: -
J: TRBJ1-1
V: TRBV19
size: -
DNA: TGTGCCAGTAGTATCGAAGGGTTCACTGAAGCTTTCTTT
CDR3: CASSIEGFTEAFF

D: -
J: TRBJ2-2
V: TRBV10-3
size: -
DNA: TGTGCCATCGGGGACGGGAACACCGGGGAGCTGTTTTTT
CDR3: CAIGDGNTGELFF

D: -
J: TRBJ2-7
V: TRBV20-1
size: -
DNA: TGCAGTGCTGCGAAACAGGGCTACGAGCAGTACTTC
CDR3: CSAAKQGYEQYF

D: TRBD1
J: TRBJ1-6
V: TRBV20-1
size: -
DNA: TGCAGTGCTAGAGCAGGCGGGACAGGGACAGCTAATTCACCCCTCCACTTT
CDR3: CSARAGGTGTANSPLHF